This TCR delta chain was identified in a study of gamma-delta chains in newborns, infants, children. Study background: Microbial exposure reportedly drives polyclonal innate γδ T cell expansion after birth.

TCRdb called clones anew from the reads with CATT. The sample shows roughly 5,300 delta-chain clones, roughly 14% of them seen only once. The CDR3 spans 25 residues. Germline lookup yields CDR1 TSWWSYY and CDR2 QGS. Remarks on this clone: At one boundary the junction diverges from the germline segment, which might be a read error.

The sequenced sample was blood, obtained at baseline. V and J are TRDV1 and TRDJ1; D is possibly TRDD2 (8 bases). The source of this sequence is a child who was a newborn, infant or young child, either healthy, febrile or measles-vaccinated (not recorded which). The DNA of the CDR3 is TGTGCTCCTGGGGGCTTTCCCCTCCTTCCTAAGCCTCTACTGGCCCTATACACGAACACCGATAAACTCATCTTT. As protein: CAPGGFPLLPKPLLALYTNTDKLIF.